This TCR beta chain was identified in a study of Ad26.COV2.S vaccination and SARS-CoV-2 variants. This clone was detected a few times. As yet, its antigen is unknown. Using immunoSEQ multiplex PCR, the repertoire was profiled, and TCRdb retains in-frame clones only, with some absent. The data hold roughly 500,000 clones, with roughly nine tenths observed a single time. This CDR3 contains 13 residues. The V and J ends lost 4 bases and 10 bases respectively, with 13 bases between them. Looked up from germline, CDR1 is WSHSY and CDR2 is SAAADI. Notes on the study in general: Participants given vaccine showed non-spike TCR breadth similar to that of placebo recipients. Spike-specific CD8+ and CD4+ T cell responses reportedly showed substantial breadth after vaccination.

Treatment specified: about 20 received Ad26.COV2.S at low or high dose, single or two shots; several received placebo; per-sample allocation not given. Day 63 after the first vaccine or placebo injection was the time point for sampling. This material consisted of peripheral blood, taken in a trial of Ad26.COV2.S vaccine versus placebo. This TCR derives from a person between 18 and 60 years old who received the Ad26.COV2.S COVID-19 vaccine or a placebo. This rearrangement joins TRBV10-2 to TRBJ1-4; D unclear. CDR3 nucleotide sequence: TGCGCCAGCAGTGTCGAGGGATTGGGAAAACTGTTTTTT. This translates into CASSVEGLGKLFF.